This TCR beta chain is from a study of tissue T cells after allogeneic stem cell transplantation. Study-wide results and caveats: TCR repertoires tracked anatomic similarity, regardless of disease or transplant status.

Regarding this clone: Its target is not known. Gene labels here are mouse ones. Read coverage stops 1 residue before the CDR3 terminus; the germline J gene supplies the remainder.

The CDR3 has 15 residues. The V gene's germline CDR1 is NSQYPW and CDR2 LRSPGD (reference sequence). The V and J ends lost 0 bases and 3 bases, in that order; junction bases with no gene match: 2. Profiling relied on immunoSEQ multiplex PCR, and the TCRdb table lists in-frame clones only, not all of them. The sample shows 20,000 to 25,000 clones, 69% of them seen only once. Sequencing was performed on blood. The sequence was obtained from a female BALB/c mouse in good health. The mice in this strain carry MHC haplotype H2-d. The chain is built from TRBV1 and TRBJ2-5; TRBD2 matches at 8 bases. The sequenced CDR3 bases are TGCACCTGCAGTGCAGATAACTGGGGGCAAGACACCCAGTAC. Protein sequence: CTCSADNWGQDTQY. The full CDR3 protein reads CTCSADNWGQDTQYF.